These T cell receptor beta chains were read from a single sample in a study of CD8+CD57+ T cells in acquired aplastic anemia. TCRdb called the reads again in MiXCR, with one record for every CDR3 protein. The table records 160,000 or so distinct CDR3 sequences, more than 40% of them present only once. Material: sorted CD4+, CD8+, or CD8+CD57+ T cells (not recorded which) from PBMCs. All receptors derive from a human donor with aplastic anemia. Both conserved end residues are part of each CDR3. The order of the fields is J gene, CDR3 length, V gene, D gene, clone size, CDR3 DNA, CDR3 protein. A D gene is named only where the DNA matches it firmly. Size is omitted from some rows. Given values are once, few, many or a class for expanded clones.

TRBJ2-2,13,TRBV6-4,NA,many,TGTGCCAGCAGTGACTTTAGGAACGGGGAGCTGTTTTTT,CASSDFRNGELFF
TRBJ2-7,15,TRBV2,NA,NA,TGTGCCAGCAGTGAAGCTAGCGCGAAAGTCCACGAGCAGTACTTC,CASSEASAKVHEQYF
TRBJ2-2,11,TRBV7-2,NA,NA,TGTGCCAGCAGGGACGCCGGGGAGCTGTTTTTT,CASRDAGELFF
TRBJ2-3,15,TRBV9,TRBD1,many,TGTGCCAGCAGCGTAGTGGGACAGGGGGCAAATACGCAGTATTTT,CASSVVGQGANTQYF
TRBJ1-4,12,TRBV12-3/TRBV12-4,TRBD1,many,TGTGCCAGCAGTCGCTTGGGACAGAAACTGTTTTTT,CASSRLGQKLFF
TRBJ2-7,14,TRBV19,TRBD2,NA,TGTGCCAGTAGAAAATTCGCGGGAGCCTACGAGCAGTACTTC,CASRKFAGAYEQYF
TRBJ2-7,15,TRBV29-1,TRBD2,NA,TGCAGCGTCGAATTGACTAGCGGGAGCTCCTACGAGCAGTACTTC,CSVELTSGSSYEQYF
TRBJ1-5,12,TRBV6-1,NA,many,TGTGCCAGCAGTGGAAGGGGTCAGCCCCAGCATTTT,CASSGRGQPQHF
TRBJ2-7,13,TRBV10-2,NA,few,TGCGCCAGCAGTGGCGGAACTTCCTACGAGCAGTACTTC,CASSGGTSYEQYF
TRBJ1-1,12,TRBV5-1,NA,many,TGCGCCAGCAGCTGGGTGGGAGCTGAAGCTTTCTTT,CASSWVGAEAFF
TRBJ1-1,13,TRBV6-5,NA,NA,TGTGCCAGCAGTTACGGGACCCACACTGAAGCTTTCTTT,CASSYGTHTEAFF
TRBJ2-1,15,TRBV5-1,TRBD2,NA,TGCGCCAGCAGCTCGGCTAGCGGCTCCTACAATGAGCAGTTCTTC,CASSSASGSYNEQFF
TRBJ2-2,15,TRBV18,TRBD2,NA,TGTGCCAGCTCACCCACTAGCGGGGACACCGGGGAGCTGTTTTTT,CASSPTSGDTGELFF
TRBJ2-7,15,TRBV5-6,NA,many,TGTGCCAGCAGCGGTGGCGGACCTACCCCGTACGAGCAGTACTTC,CASSGGGPTPYEQYF
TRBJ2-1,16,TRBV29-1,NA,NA,TGCAGCGTCGAGCCCTTTACAGGGCGTCAGTTCAATGAGCAGTTCTTC,CSVEPFTGRQFNEQFF
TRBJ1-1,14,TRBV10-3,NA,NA,TGTGCCATCAGTGAGAATACGATGAACACTGAAGCTTTCTTT,CAISENTMNTEAFF
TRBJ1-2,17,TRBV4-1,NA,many,TGCGCCAGCAGCCAAGGCCCCGCGAACGAGGGGGGCTTTGGCTACACCTTC,CASSQGPANEGGFGYTF
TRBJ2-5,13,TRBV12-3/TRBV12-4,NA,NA,TGTGCCAGCAGCTTACAGATGTTTGAGACCCAGTACTTC,CASSLQMFETQYF
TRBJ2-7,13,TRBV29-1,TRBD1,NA,TGCAGCGTGCCGGGACAGGATTCCTACGAGCAGTACTTC,CSVPGQDSYEQYF
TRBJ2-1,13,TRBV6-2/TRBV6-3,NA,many,TGTGCCAGCAGTTACGGACCCGATAATGAGCAGTTCTTC,CASSYGPDNEQFF